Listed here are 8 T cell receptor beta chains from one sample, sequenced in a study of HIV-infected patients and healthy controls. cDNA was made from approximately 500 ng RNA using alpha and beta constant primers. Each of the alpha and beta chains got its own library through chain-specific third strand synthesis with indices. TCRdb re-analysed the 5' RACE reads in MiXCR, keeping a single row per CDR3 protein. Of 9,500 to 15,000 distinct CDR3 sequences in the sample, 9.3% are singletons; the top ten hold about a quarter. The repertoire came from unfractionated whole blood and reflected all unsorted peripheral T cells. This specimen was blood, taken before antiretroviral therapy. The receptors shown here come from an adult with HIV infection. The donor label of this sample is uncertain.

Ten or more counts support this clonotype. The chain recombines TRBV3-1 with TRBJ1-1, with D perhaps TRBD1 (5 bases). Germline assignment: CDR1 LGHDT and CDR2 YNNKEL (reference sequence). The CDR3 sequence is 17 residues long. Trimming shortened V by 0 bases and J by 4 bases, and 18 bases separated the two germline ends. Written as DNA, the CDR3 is TGTGCCAGCAGCCAAGATGGCGCCCGGGGCCTCGGCACTGAAGCTTTCTTT. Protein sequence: CASSQDGARGLGTEAFF.

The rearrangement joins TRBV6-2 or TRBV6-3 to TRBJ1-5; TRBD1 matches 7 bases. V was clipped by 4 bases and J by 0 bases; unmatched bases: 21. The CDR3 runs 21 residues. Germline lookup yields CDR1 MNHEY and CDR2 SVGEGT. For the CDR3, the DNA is TGTGCCAGCAGTTCTCACCTCGGGACAGCTATTCGCGTATTTAGCAATCAGCCCCAGCATTTT. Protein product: CASSSHLGTAIRVFSNQPQHF.

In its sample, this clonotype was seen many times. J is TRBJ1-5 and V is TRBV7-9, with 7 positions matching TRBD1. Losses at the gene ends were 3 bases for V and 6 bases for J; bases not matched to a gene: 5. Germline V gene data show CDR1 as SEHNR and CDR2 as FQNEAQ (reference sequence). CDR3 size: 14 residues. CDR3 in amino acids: CASSFDREIQPQHF. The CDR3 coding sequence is TGTGCCAGCAGCTTCGACAGGGAAATTCAGCCCCAGCATTTT.

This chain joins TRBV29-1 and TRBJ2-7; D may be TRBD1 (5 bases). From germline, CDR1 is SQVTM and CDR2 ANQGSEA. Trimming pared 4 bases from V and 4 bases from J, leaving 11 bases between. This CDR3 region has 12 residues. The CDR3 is CSVVQGRYEQYF. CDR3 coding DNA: TGCAGCGTTGTTCAGGGCAGGTACGAGCAGTACTTC.

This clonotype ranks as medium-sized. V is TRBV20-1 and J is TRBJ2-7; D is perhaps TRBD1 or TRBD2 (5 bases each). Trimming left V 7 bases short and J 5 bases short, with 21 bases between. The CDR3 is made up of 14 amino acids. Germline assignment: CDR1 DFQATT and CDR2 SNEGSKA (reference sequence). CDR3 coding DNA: TGCAGTGTTAACCGGGACCTATATCCGGACGAGCAGTACTTC. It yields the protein CSVNRDLYPDEQYF.

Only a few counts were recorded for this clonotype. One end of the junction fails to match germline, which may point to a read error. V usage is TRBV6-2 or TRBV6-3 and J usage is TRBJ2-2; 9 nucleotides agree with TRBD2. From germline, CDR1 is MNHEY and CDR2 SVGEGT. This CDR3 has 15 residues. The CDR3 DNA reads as TGTGCCAGCAGCCGCGGGAGGGCCAGCACCGGGGAGCTTTTTTTT. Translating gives CASSRGRASTGELFF.

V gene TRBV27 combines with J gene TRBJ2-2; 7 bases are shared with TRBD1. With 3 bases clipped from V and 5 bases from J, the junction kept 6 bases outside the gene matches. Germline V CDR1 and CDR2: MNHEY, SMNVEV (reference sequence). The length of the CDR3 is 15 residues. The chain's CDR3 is CASSFSQGETGELFF. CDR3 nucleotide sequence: TGTGCCAGCAGTTTTAGCCAGGGGGAGACCGGGGAGCTGTTTTTT.

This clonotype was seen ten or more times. CDR3 in DNA: TGCGCCAGCAGCTACCTAGCCGCGGGGCAGGCCAACACTGAAGCTTTCTTT. Translated, it gives CASSYLAAGQANTEAFF. This chain links TRBV5-1 with TRBJ1-1, with D possibly matching TRBD1 (5 bases). The CDR3 spans 17 residues. With 3 bases removed from V and 2 bases from J, the gap between germline ends came to 20 bases. In germline, CDR1 is SGHRS, CDR2 YFSETQ.